This T cell receptor beta chain was recovered during a study of blood T cell repertoires in COVID-19. Germline V gene data show CDR1 as MNHEY and CDR2 as SMNVEV (reference sequence). This CDR3 has 16 residues. Losses at the gene ends were 5 bases for V and 1 base for J; bases not matched to a gene: 7. The assay was immunoSEQ multiplex PCR, and TCRdb's table has in-frame clones only and misses some. The repertoire includes 300,000 to 350,000 clones, over 80% of them detected once, and 9.9% sits in the top ten. The sample taken for sequencing was peripheral blood. This sequence originates from a man between 25 and 39 years old with COVID-19, enrolled during active disease. The V call is TRBV27, the J call TRBJ2-1, with 8 bases aligning to TRBD1. This CDR3 reads CASSPSQGESYNEQFF. The CDR3 DNA reads TGTGCCAGCAGTCCGTCACAGGGGGAGTCCTACAATGAGCAGTTCTTC.